This T cell receptor beta chain came from a study of T cells in Graves' hyperthyroidism and ophthalmopathy. The study, taken as a whole, reports: Blood shared most expanded thyroid clonotypes above 0.001.

V lost 4 bases to trimming and J lost 2 bases, with 8 bases between them. Germline V lookup: CDR1 DFQATT, CDR2 SNEGSKA (reference sequence). The CDR3 has 12 amino acids. Diagnostic decisions used clinical symptoms, serum thyroxine and TRAb, thyroid ultrasound and orbital computed tomography. About this clonotype itself: Its matching antigen is unknown.

Amplification yielded TCR beta CDR3 regions, with RNA transcripts as the source. The HTBI primer set was used in a first-round RT-PCR of the TCR CDR3. TCRdb redid the calling of the multiplex PCR reads with MiXCR, one entry per CDR3 protein. The data show fewer than 850,000 distinct CDR3 sequences, roughly 17% seen once. The sequenced material came from blood. This chain uses TRBV20-1 with TRBJ1-2; D not certain. This TCR was sampled from a man aged 50 to 60 with Graves' hyperthyroidism. The DNA for the CDR3 is TGCAGTGCTACTATCTTAAACTATGGCTACACCTTC. It translates to CSATILNYGYTF.